This TCR beta chain is from a study of blood T cell repertoires in COVID-19. The wider study: T cells, B-cell-depleted T cells, or PBMCs provided the cDNA or gDNA that served as material.

TCRdb's copy holds only in-frame clones and misses some; the assay was immunoSEQ multiplex PCR. The table records more than 150,000 clones, less than 85% of them present only once. Only one count was recorded for this clone. The sequenced sample was peripheral blood. This TCR was sampled from a human donor in a cohort sampled during active COVID-19.

CDR3 sequence reads: CASGITGGNQPQHF. The CDR3 DNA is TGTGCGAGCGGAATTACAGGGGGAAATCAGCCCCAGCATTTT. The chain recombines TRBV7-8 with TRBJ1-5; 8 bases line up with TRBD1. This CDR3 spans 14 amino acids. CDR1 SGHVS and CDR2 FQNEAQ come from the germline V gene.